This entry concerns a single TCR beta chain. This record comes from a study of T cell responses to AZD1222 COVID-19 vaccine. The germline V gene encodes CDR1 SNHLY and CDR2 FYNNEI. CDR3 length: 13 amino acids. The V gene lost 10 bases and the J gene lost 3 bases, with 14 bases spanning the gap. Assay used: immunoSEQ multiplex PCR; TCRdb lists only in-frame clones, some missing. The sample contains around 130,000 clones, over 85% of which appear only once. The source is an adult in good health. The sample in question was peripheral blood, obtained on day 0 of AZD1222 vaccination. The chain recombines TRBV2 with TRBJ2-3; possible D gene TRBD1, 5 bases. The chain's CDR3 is CATVAYRTDTQYF. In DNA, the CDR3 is TGTGCCACCGTAGCTTACAGGACAGATACGCAGTATTTT.